The clone carrying this T cell receptor beta chain was detected only a few times. Sequencing used immunoSEQ multiplex PCR; TCRdb keeps in-frame clones, though not all of them. The sample yields 9,500 to 15,000 clones, 64% seen once. This entry belongs to a study of neoadjuvant anti-PD-1 for oral cavity cancer. V shed 6 bases and J shed 3 bases, with 9 bases lying between them. CDR1 MNHEY and CDR2 SVGAGI come from the germline V gene. This CDR3 is built from 12 residues. Patients had HPV-negative, locally advanced oral cavity squamous cell carcinoma. This rearrangement joins TRBV6-5 to TRBJ2-7; D is undetermined. Sequenced here: tumor tissue, sampled before nivolumab (anti-PD-1) treatment. The TCR was taken from a person aged 40-85 years with oral cavity squamous cell carcinoma. The donor label of this sample is uncertain. The DNA of the CDR3 is TGTGCCAGCAGGGGGATTTTCTACGAGCAGTACTTC. Translation gives CASRGIFYEQYF.